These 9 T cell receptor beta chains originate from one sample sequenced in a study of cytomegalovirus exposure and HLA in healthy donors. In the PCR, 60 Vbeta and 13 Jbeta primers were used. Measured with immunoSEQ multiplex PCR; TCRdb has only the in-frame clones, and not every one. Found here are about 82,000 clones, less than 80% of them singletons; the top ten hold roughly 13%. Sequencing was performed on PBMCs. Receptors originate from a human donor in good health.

The CDR3 is CASSYGPGFRRGANVLTF. The CDR3 region has the DNA TGTGCCAGCAGTTACGGGCCAGGCTTCCGACGTGGGGCCAACGTCCTGACTTTC. The chain has TRBV6-7 and TRBJ2-6; no clear D. TRBV6-7 falls under the ORF class, with uncertain function. Deletions cut 2 bases from V and 3 bases from J, with 17 bases between. The CDR3 has 18 amino acids.

For the CDR3, the DNA is TGTGCCAGCAGTATCGGGACTGCTAACTATGGCTACACCTTC. Residues: CASSIGTANYGYTF. The V and J genes are TRBV6-6 and TRBJ1-2; D is possibly TRBD1 (5 bases). This CDR3 has 14 amino acids. The germline gives CDR1 MNHNY, CDR2 SVGAGI (reference sequence). Deletions cut 5 bases from V and 0 bases from J, with 10 bases between.

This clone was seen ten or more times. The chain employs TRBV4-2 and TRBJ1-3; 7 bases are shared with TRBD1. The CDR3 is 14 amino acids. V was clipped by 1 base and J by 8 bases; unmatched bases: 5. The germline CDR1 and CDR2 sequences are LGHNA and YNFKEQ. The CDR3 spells CASSQVPGGYTIYF. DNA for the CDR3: TGTGCCAGCAGCCAAGTACCAGGGGGATACACCATATATTTT.

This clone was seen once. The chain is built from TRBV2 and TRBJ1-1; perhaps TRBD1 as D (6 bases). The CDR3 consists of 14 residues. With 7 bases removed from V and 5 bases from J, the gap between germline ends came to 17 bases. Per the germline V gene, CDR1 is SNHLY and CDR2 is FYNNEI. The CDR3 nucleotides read TGTGCCAGCAATGATAACAGGGAAGGGACTGAAGCTTTCTTT. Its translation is CASNDNREGTEAFF.

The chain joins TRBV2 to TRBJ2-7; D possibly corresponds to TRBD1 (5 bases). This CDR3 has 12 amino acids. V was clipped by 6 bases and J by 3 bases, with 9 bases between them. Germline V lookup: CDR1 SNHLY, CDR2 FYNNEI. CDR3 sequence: CASRDKNYEQYF. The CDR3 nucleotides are TGTGCCAGCAGGGACAAAAACTACGAGCAGTACTTC.

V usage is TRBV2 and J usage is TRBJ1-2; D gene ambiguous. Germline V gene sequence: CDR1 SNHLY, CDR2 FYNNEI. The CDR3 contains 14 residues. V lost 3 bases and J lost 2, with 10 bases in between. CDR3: CASSDAGRNYGYTF. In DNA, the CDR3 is TGTGCCAGCAGTGACGCCGGTCGGAACTATGGCTACACCTTC.

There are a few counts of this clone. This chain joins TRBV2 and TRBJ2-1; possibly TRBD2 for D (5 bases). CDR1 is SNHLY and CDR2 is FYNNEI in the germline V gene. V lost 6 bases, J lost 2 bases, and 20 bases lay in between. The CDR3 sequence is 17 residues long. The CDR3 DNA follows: TGTGCCAGCAGGGGTAGTTTACGGGGTGTAACCTACAATGAGCAGTTCTTC. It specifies CASRGSLRGVTYNEQFF.

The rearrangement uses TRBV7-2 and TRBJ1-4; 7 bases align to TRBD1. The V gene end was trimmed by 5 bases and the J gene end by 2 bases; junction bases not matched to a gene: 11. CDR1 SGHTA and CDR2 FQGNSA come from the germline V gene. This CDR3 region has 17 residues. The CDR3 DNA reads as TGTGCCAGCAGCCCTCTTGACAGGGTTGGGACTAATGAAAAACTGTTTTTT. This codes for CASSPLDRVGTNEKLFF. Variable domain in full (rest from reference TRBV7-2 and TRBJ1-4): GAGVSQSPSNKVTEKGKDVELRCDPISGHTALYWYRQSLGQGLEFLIYFQGNSAPDKSGLPSDRFSAERTGGSVSTLTIQRTQQEDSAVYLCASSPLDRVGTNEKLFFGSGTQLSVL.

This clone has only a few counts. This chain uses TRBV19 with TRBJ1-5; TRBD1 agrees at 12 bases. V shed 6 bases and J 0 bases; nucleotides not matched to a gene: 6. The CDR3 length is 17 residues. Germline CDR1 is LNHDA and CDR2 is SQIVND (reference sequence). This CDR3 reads CASRPGQGAYSNQPQHF. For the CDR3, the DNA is TGTGCCAGTAGGCCGGGACAGGGGGCATATAGCAATCAGCCCCAGCATTTT.